Each of the 19 T cell receptor beta chains below was sequenced from the same sample in a study of radiotherapy plus CTLA-4 blockade in lung cancer (dated by TCRdb to between 2017 and 2018). Receptor amplification or capture employed the immunoSEQ multiplex PCR assay. Held by TCRdb, this immuneACCESS table contains in-frame sequences only and omits some clones. Under half of the omission traces to an unresolved V gene where checked; the cause of the rest is unknown. This sample lists approximately 99,000 clones; 85% to 90% were detected once. The top ten clonotypes cover 4% to 6% of the sample. The sample here was peripheral blood, taken from a patient treated with radiotherapy plus ipilimumab. The receptors shown here come from a human donor with non-small cell lung cancer that progressed on radiotherapy plus ipilimumab.

The genes are TRBV6-1 and TRBJ2-7; 10 nucleotides align to TRBD2. The V segment lost 0 bases and the J segment 5 bases; nucleotides outside the gene matches: 7. CDR1 is MNHNS and CDR2 is SASEGT in the germline V gene. This CDR3 is 16 amino acids long. CDR3 bases: TGTGCCAGCAGTGAAGCCGGGCTAGCGGGAGAGGACGAGCAGTACTTC. This codes for CASSEAGLAGEDEQYF.

The chain combines TRBV7-2 with TRBJ2-3; TRBD2 is a possible D gene (6 bases). The CDR3 is 18 residues long. V lost 0 bases and J 2 bases, leaving 18 bases between the germline ends. Per the germline V gene, CDR1 is SGHTA and CDR2 is FQGNSA. Here the CDR3 reads CASSLAPVASVTTDTQYF. CDR3 sequence (DNA): TGTGCCAGCAGCTTAGCGCCCGTGGCTAGCGTTACCACAGATACGCAGTATTTT.

This chain links TRBV2 with TRBJ1-1; 9 bases line up with TRBD1. Germline V lookup: CDR1 SNHLY, CDR2 FYNNEI. V shed 5 bases and J 11 bases; nucleotides not matched to a gene: 6. The CDR3 consists of 12 residues. CDR3 bases: TGTGCCAGCAGTCCCGGGACAGGGTTGGCTTTCTTT. Its protein product is CASSPGTGLAFF.

V usage is TRBV10-3 and J usage is TRBJ2-2; 9 bases fit TRBD1. The CDR3 sequence is 15 residues long. The V segment lost 3 bases and the J segment 4 bases; nucleotides outside the gene matches: 3. Germline V lookup: CDR1 ENHRY, CDR2 SYGVKD. The CDR3 here is CAISDRTGATGELFF. CDR3 coding DNA: TGTGCCATCAGTGATAGGACAGGGGCCACCGGGGAGCTGTTTTTT.

This chain connects TRBV11-3 to TRBJ2-1; 11 nucleotides align to TRBD1. The V segment lost 1 base and the J segment 5 bases; nucleotides outside the gene matches: 4. Per germline, CDR1 SGHNT and CDR2 YENEEA. The CDR3 spans 16 residues. The DNA for the CDR3 is TGTGCCAGCAGCTTAGCAGGGACAGGGGGTCACAATGAGCAGTTCTTC. It codes for CASSLAGTGGHNEQFF.

This chain connects TRBV9 to TRBJ1-2, with 8 bases that match TRBD1. The V gene's germline CDR1 is SGDLS and CDR2 YYNGEE. The CDR3 totals 15 residues. Trimming removed 3 bases from V and 7 bases from J; junction bases left unmatched: 11. The CDR3 loop is CASSAGLQGVRGYTF. The CDR3 nucleotides are TGTGCCAGCAGCGCCGGATTACAGGGGGTGCGTGGCTACACCTTC. Full variable domain (remainder filled in from reference TRBV9 and TRBJ1-2): DSGVTQTPKHLITATGQRVTLRCSPRSGDLSVYWYQQSLDQGLQFLIQYYNGEERAKGNILERFSAQQFPDLHSELNLSSLELGDSALYFCASSAGLQGVRGYTFGSGTRLTVV.

The chain joins TRBV27 to TRBJ1-2; maybe TRBD1 (5 bases). There are 18 residues in the CDR3. The germline gives CDR1 MNHEY, CDR2 SMNVEV (reference sequence). Trimming took 7 bases from V and 7 from J, leaving 31 bases between them. The CDR3 protein is CASTGRGPPTHGASGYTF. The CDR3 coding sequence is TGTGCCAGCACCGGTCGGGGACCCCCTACGCACGGAGCGTCTGGCTACACCTTC.

This clone has a single count. The chain recombines TRBV15 with TRBJ2-1; D gene uncertain. The length of the CDR3 is 14 residues. The V end was cut by 1 base, the J end by 3 bases, with 7 bases between. CDR1 is LNHNV and CDR2 is YYDKDF in the germline V gene (reference sequence). The CDR3, as DNA: TGTGCCACCAGCAGAGCAGGTAGCTACAATGAGCAGTTCTTC. Translation: CATSRAGSYNEQFF.

This chain links TRBV27 with TRBJ2-7; 7 bases are shared with TRBD1. CDR1 is MNHEY and CDR2 is SMNVEV in the germline V gene (reference sequence). After removal of 6 bases from V and 4 bases from J, the junction contained 6 bases not matched to a gene. There are 13 residues in the CDR3. CDR3 DNA: TGTGCCAGCAGCCCAACAGGGGTTTACGAGCAGTACTTC. It yields the protein CASSPTGVYEQYF.

The chain links TRBV18 to TRBJ1-1; weak D call: TRBD1 (5 bases). Deletions cut 6 bases from V and 4 bases from J, with 12 bases between. This CDR3 comprises 13 residues. From germline, CDR1 is KGHSH and CDR2 LQKENI. CDR3 sequence reads: CASSQGLATEAFF. In DNA, the CDR3 is TGTGCCAGCTCTCAGGGACTGGCCACTGAAGCTTTCTTT.

This chain connects TRBV30 to TRBJ2-3; 8 bases line up with TRBD1. CDR3 size: 16 residues. Germline assignment: CDR1 GTSNPN and CDR2 SVGIG (reference sequence). Losses at the gene ends were 0 bases for V and 3 bases for J; bases not matched to a gene: 8. The CDR3 spells CAWSVGQGGSTDTQYF. The CDR3 bases are TGTGCCTGGAGTGTAGGACAGGGAGGTTCGACAGATACGCAGTATTTT.

The chain uses TRBV19 and TRBJ1-2, with D perhaps matching TRBD1 (5 bases). The germline CDR1 and CDR2 sequences are LNHDA and SQIVND (reference sequence). The CDR3 totals 15 residues. V dropped 3 bases and J dropped 1 base, with 12 bases sitting between them. The CDR3, as DNA: TGTGCCAGTAGTATGCTCGGGGGGAGTAACTATGGCTACACCTTC. It yields the protein CASSMLGGSNYGYTF.

The V call is TRBV7-3, the J call TRBJ2-3, with TRBD2 matching 10 bases. Germline CDR1 is SGHTA and CDR2 is FQGTGA. The CDR3 is 17 residues long. V was pared by 1 base and J by 3 bases, with 7 bases of the junction left unmatched. CDR3: CASSLIARTSGTDTQYF. CDR3 DNA: TGTGCCAGCAGCTTAATAGCGCGGACTAGCGGTACAGATACGCAGTATTTT.

This clone has just one count. The chain links TRBV5-1 to TRBJ2-2, with D perhaps matching TRBD2 (5 bases). V lost 0 bases to trimming and J lost 6 bases, with 9 bases between them. The germline gives CDR1 SGHRS, CDR2 YFSETQ. The CDR3 is 14 amino acids. The CDR3 DNA reads as TGCGCCAGCAGCTTGGAAGCGGTAGCCGGGGAGCTGTTTTTT. It encodes CASSLEAVAGELFF.

The chain is built from TRBV12-5 and TRBJ2-1, with 11 positions matching TRBD2. The J segment lost 4 bases and the V segment lost 0 bases, leaving 8 bases of the junction unmatched. Germline V CDR1 and CDR2: LGHNT, FRNRAP. CDR3 length: 18 amino acids. The CDR3 bases are TGTGCTAGTGGTTTGGTACTTCTAGCGGGAGGACAGTACAATGAGCAGTTCTTC. Its translation is CASGLVLLAGGQYNEQFF.

V is TRBV7-2 and J is TRBJ1-2; D is possibly TRBD1 (5 bases). CDR3 length equals 13 residues. Trimming took 3 bases from V and 7 from J, leaving 12 bases between them. Per germline, CDR1 SGHTA and CDR2 FQGNSA. This CDR3 is CASSLRQHSGYTF. CDR3 in DNA: TGTGCCAGCAGCTTGAGACAGCACTCTGGCTACACCTTC.

CDR3 sequence (DNA): TGTGCCAGCAGCTATTTAGCGAGTGGCACAGATACGCAGTATTTT. Its translation: CASSYLASGTDTQYF. The chain combines TRBV11-2 with TRBJ2-3, with a tentative D call TRBD2 (5 bases). V was shortened by 4 bases and J by 1 base, with 12 bases between the two germline ends. The CDR3 runs to 15 residues. Germline CDR1 and CDR2: SGHAT and FQNNGV. Full variable domain (remainder filled in from reference TRBV11-2 and TRBJ2-3): EAGVAQSPRYKIIEKRQSVAFWCNPISGHATLYWYQQILGQGPKLLIQFQNNGVVDDSQLPKDRFSAERLKGVDSTLKIQPAKLEDSAVYLCASSYLASGTDTQYFGPGTRLTVL.

The V call is TRBV30, the J call TRBJ1-2; D uncertain. Germline loops: CDR1 GTSNPN, CDR2 SVGIG (reference sequence). V was shortened by 2 bases and J by 6 bases, with 10 bases between the two germline ends. This CDR3 comprises 12 residues. The CDR3: CAWSQTRDGYTF. As DNA, the CDR3 is TGTGCCTGGAGTCAGACAAGGGATGGCTACACCTTC.

The chain joins TRBV18 to TRBJ1-4; D gene ambiguous. The CDR3 spans 13 residues. Trimming pared 3 bases from V and 7 bases from J, leaving 9 bases between. Per the germline V gene, CDR1 is KGHSH and CDR2 is LQKENI. The CDR3 loop is CASSPPSGEKLFF. DNA for the CDR3: TGTGCCAGCTCACCCCCCTCCGGTGAAAAACTGTTTTTT.